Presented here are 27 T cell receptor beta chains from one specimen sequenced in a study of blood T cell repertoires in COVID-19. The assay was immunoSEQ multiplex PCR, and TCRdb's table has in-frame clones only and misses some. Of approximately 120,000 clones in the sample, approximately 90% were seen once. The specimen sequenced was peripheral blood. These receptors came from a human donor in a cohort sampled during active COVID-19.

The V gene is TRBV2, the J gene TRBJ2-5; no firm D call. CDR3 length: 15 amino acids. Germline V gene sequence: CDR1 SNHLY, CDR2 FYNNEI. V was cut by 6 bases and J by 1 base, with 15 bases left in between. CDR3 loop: CASSPQSVLQETQYF. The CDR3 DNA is TGTGCCAGCAGCCCTCAAAGCGTACTCCAAGAGACCCAGTACTTC.

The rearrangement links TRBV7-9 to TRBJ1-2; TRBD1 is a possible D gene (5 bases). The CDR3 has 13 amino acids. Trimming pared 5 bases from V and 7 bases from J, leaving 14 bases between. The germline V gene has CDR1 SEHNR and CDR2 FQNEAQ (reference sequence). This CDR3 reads CASSREGRSGYTF. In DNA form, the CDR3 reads TGTGCCAGCAGCCGGGAGGGGCGCAGTGGCTACACCTTC.

The CDR3 loop reads CASKRDRAGRF. The CDR3 DNA sequence: TGTGCCAGCAAAAGGGACAGGGCCGGACGTTTT. The gene calls are TRBV21-1 and TRBJ2-3; TRBD1, as called in the table, went unchecked against the DNA. TRBV21-1 is described as a pseudogene. The CDR3 totals 11 residues.

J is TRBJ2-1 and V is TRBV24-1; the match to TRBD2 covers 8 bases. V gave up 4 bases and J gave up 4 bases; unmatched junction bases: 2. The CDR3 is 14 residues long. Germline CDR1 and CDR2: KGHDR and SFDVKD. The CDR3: CATSDPGGYNEQFF. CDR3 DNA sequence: TGTGCCACCAGTGACCCGGGGGGGTACAATGAGCAGTTCTTC.

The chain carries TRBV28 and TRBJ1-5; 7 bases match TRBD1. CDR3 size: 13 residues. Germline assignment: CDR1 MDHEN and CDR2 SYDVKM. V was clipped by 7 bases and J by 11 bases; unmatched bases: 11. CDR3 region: CASMGQTGEAQHF. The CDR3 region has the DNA TGTGCCAGCATGGGTCAAACAGGGGAGGCCCAGCATTTT.

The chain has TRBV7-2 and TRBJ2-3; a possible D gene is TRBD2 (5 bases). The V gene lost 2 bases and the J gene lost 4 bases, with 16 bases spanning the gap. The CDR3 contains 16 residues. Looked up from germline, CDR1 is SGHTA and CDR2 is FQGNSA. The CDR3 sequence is CASSLFLLALADTQYF. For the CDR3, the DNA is TGTGCCAGCAGCTTATTTCTTCTAGCTCTGGCAGATACGCAGTATTTT.

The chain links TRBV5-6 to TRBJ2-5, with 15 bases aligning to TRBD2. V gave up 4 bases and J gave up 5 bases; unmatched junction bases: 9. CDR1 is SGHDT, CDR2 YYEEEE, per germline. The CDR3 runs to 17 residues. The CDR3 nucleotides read TGTGCCAGCAGCCCGGGACTAGCGGGAGGCAATAGGGAGACCCAGTACTTC. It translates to CASSPGLAGGNRETQYF.

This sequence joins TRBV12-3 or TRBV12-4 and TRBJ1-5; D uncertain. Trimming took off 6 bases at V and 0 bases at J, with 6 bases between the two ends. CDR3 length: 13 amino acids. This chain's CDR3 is CASSLYSNQPQHF. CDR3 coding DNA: TGTGCCAGCAGCCTTTATAGCAATCAGCCCCAGCATTTT.

The CDR3 bases are TGTGCCAGCAGCGACACTAGCTTCAGGCGCCAAGATACGCAGTATTTT. This sequence encodes CASSDTSFRRQDTQYF. V and J are TRBV27 and TRBJ2-3; tentatively, D is TRBD2 (6 bases). CDR3 size: 16 residues. Trimming left V 6 bases short and J 5 bases short, with 21 bases between. In germline, CDR1 is MNHEY, CDR2 SMNVEV (reference sequence).

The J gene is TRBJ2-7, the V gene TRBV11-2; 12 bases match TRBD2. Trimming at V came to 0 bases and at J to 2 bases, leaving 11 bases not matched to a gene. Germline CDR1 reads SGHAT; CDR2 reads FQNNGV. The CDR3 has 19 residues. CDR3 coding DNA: TGTGCCAGCAGCTTAGATCCGGGGACTAGCGGGCCTAAGACCTACGAGCAGTACTTC. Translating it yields CASSLDPGTSGPKTYEQYF.

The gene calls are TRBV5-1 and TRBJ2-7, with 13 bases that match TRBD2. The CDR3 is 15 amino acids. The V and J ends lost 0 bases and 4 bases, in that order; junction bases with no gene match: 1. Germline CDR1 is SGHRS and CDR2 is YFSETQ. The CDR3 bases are TGCGCCAGCAGCTTGGTACTAGCGGGAGGGTACGAGCAGTACTTC. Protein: CASSLVLAGGYEQYF.

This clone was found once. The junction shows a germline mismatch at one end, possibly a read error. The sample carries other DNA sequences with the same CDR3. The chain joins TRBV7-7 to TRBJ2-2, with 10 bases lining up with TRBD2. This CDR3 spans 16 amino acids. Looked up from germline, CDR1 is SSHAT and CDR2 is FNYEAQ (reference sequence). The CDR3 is CASSETGTSVTGELFF. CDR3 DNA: TGTGCTAGCAGCGAAACCGGGACTAGCGTCACCGGGGAGCTGTTTTTT.

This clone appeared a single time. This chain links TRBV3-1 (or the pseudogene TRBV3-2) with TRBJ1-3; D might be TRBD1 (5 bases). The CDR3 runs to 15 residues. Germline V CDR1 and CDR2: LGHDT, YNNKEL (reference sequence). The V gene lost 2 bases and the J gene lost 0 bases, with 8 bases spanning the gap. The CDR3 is CASSQTGDSGNTIYF. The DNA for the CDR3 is TGTGCCAGCAGCCAAACAGGTGACTCTGGAAACACCATATATTTT.

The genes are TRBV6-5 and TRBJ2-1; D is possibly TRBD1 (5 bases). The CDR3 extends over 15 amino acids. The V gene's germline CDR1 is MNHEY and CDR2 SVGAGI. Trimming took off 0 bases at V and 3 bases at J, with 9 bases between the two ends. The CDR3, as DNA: TGTGCCAGCAGTTACTCGTATAGGGGCTACAATGAGCAGTTCTTC. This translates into CASSYSYRGYNEQFF.

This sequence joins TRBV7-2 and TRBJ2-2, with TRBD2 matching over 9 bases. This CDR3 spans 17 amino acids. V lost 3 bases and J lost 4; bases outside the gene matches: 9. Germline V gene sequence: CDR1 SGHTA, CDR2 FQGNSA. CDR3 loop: CASSFGIGGRGTGELFF. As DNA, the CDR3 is TGTGCCAGCAGCTTTGGTATTGGCGGGAGGGGCACCGGGGAGCTGTTTTTT.

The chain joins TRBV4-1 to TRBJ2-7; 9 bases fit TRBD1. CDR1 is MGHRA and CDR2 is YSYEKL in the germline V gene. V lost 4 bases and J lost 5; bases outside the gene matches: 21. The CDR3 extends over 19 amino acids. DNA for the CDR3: TGCGCCAGCAGCCCACGAGGGAGGCCCGACAGGGGGGGAGGGGACGAGCAGTACTTC. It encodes CASSPRGRPDRGGGDEQYF.

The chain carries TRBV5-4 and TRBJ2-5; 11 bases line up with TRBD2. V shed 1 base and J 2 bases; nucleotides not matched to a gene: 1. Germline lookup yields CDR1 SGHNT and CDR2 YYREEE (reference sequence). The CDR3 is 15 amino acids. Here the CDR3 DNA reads TGTGCCAGCAGCTTGCGACTAGCGGGACAAGAGACCCAGTACTTC. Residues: CASSLRLAGQETQYF.

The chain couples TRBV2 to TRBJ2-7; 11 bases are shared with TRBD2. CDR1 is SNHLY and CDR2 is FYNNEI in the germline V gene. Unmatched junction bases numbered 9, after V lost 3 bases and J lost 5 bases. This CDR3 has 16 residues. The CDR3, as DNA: TGTGCCAGCAGTGATCCAGAGACTAGCGGGACCGACGAGCAGTACTTC. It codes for CASSDPETSGTDEQYF.

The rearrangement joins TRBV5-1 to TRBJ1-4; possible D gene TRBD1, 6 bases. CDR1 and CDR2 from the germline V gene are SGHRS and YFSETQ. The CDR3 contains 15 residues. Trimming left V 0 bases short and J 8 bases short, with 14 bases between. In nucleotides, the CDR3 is TGCGCCAGCAGCTTGGAGGCCGGGACACGAGAAAAACTGTTTTTT. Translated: CASSLEAGTREKLFF.

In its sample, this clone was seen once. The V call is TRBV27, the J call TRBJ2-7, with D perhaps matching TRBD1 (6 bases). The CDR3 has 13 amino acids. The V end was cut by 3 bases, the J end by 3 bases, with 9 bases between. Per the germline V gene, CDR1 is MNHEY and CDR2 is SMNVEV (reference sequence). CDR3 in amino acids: CASSLGADYEQYF. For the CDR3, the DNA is TGTGCCAGCAGTTTGGGGGCTGACTACGAGCAGTACTTC.

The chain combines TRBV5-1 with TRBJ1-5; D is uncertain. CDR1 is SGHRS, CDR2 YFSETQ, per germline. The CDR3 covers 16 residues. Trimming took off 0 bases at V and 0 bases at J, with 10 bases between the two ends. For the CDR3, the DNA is TGCGCCAGCAGCTTGGTTCCCCTAAATAGCAATCAGCCCCAGCATTTT. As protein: CASSLVPLNSNQPQHF.

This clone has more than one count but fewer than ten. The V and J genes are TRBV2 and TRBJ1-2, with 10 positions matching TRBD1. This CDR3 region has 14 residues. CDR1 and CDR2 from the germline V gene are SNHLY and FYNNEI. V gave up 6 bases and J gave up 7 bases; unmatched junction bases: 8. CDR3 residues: CASRATGGASGYTF. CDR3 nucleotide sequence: TGTGCCAGCAGGGCGACAGGGGGCGCGAGTGGCTACACCTTC.

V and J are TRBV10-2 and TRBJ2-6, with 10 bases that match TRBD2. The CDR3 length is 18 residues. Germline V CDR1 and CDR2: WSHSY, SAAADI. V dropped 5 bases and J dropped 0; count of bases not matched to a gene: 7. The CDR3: CASSSRTSGRSGANVLTF. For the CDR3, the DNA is TGCGCCAGCAGTTCACGGACTAGCGGCCGCTCTGGGGCCAACGTCCTGACTTTC.

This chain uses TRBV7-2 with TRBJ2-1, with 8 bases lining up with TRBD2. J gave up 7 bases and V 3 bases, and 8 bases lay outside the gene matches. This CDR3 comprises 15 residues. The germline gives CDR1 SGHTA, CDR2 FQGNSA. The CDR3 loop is CASSFRTGGWNEQFF. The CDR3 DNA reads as TGTGCCAGCAGCTTTCGAACGGGAGGGTGGAATGAGCAGTTCTTC.

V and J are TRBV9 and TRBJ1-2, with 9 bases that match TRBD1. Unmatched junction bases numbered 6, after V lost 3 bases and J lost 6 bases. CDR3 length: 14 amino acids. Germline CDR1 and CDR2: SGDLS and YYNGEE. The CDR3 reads CASSATGGLHGYTF. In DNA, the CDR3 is TGTGCCAGCAGCGCGACAGGGGGTCTTCATGGCTACACCTTC.

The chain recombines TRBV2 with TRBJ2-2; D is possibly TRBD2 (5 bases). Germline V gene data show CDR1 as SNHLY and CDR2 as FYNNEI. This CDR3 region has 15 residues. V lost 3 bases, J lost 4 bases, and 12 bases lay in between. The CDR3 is CASSDRLAGTGELFF. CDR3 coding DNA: TGTGCCAGCAGTGATCGGCTAGCCGGCACCGGGGAGCTGTTTTTT.

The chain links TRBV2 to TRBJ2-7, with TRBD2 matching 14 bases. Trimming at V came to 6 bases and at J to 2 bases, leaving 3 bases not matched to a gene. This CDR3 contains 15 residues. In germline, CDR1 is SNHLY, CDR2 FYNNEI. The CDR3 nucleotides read TGTGCCAGCAGAGGACTAGCGGGAGGTACCTACGAGCAGTACTTC. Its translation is CASRGLAGGTYEQYF.